This section outlines one T cell receptor beta chain sequence together with its context. TCRdb's copy holds only in-frame clones and misses some; the assay was immunoSEQ multiplex PCR. Of over 65,000 clones listed, around 94% are singletons. Losses at the gene ends were 5 bases for V and 5 bases for J; bases not matched to a gene: 6. Germline V gene sequence: CDR1 SQVTM, CDR2 ANQGSEA. The CDR3 extends over 13 amino acids. The entry originates in a study of T cell changes during pregnancy in multiple sclerosis. This sample comprised peripheral blood, obtained in the third trimester of pregnancy. The gene calls are TRBV29-1 and TRBJ1-2, with TRBD1 matching over 9 bases. This clonotype was sampled from a female donor with multiple sclerosis, enrolled in a pregnancy study. CDR3 bases: TGCAGCGTTCGACAGGGGGATGGTTATGGCTACACCTTC. Amino acid sequence: CSVRQGDGYGYTF.